This T cell receptor beta chain was retrieved from a study of neurological immune-mediated disorders. By 5'RACE with 10-nucleotide random UMIs, the cDNA was made. One entry per CDR3 protein, called by TCRdb with MiXCR from the 5' RACE reads. Found here are 49,000 or so distinct CDR3 sequences, over 15% of them singletons; the top ten hold 4.4%. Regarding the study as a whole: Private repertoires in all groups were suggested by the finding that expanded clones across subjects shared no CDR3 amino acid sequences. The greatest TCR clonal expansion appeared in HTLV-1-associated myelopathy and the smallest, falling below healthy controls, in multiple sclerosis.

Of note for this clonotype: Its specificity is not known.

The unsorted libraries originated from 2 million PBMCs kept at -80 C. The source is a man in his 60s in good health. Input material: PBMCs.

Written as DNA, the CDR3 is TGTGCCACAGGACAGGCGAACACCGGGCACCTGTTTTTT. Its protein product is CATGQANTGHLFF. The gene calls are TRBV7-3 and TRBJ2-2, with 7 bases identical to TRBD1. Germline-derived CDR1 and CDR2 are SGHTA and FQGTGA. After removal of 10 bases from V and 14 bases from J, the junction contained 16 bases not matched to a gene. The CDR3 totals 13 residues.